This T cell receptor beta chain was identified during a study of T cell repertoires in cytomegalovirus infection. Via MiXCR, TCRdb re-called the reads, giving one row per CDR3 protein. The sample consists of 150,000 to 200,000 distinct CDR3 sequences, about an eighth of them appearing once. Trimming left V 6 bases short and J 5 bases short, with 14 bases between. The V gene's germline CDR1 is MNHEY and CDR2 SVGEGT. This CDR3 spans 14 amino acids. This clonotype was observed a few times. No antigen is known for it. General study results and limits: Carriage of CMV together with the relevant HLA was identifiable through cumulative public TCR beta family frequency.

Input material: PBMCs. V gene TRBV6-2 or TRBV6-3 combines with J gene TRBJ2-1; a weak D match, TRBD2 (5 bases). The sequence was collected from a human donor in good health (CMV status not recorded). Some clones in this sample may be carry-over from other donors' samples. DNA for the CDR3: TGTGCCAGCAGCCCCGAGCGGAGACACAATGAGCAGTTCTTC. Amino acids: CASSPERRHNEQFF.